This T cell receptor (beta chain) was documented in a study of blood T cell repertoires in COVID-19. In the authors' workflow: Researchers report that nucleated cell counts were estimated from reference gene primer amplification. This table comes from immunoSEQ multiplex PCR, and its TCRdb copy is limited to in-frame clones, with some not included. V and J calls and clone size are those listed in that table; D and trimming were worked out from the DNA. The sample includes approximately 260,000 clones, nearly 90% of them seen just once. The sample taken for sequencing was peripheral blood. This receptor was taken from a woman in her thirties or forties who had recovered from COVID-19.

The CDR3 region is CSVEGDARGTDTQYF. The CDR3 DNA sequence: TGCAGCGTTGAAGGGGATGCGCGGGGTACAGATACGCAGTATTTT. The chain uses TRBV29-1 and TRBJ2-3; tentatively, D is TRBD2 (6 bases). Germline V gene data show CDR1 as SQVTM and CDR2 as ANQGSEA. V dropped 1 base and J dropped 3 bases, with 14 bases sitting between them. This CDR3 has 15 residues.